Sequencing of this T cell receptor (beta chain) was carried out in a study of cytomegalovirus exposure and HLA in healthy donors. Regarding the study as a whole: A classifier reportedly called cytomegalovirus status with high sensitivity and specificity. Within the 120 validation repertoires, first-cohort TCR clusters tended to co-occur, according to a later analysis. Altogether, 150 or so TCR beta chains were recorded as cytomegalovirus-associated.

V was clipped by 8 bases and J by 15 bases; unmatched bases: 15. CDR1 is MDHEN and CDR2 is SYDVKM in the germline V gene. The CDR3 runs 14 residues. Here immunoSEQ multiplex PCR was the method, and the copy in TCRdb shows in-frame clones only, minus some. In the table there are 200,000 or so clones, around 86% of which are singletons. Separate from the roughly 720-subject first cohort, the approximately 120-subject validation cohort was the one that the donors belonged to. Comments on this clone: Its target is not known.

Material for sequencing was PBMCs. The source of this sequence is a woman aged 18-29 years in good health and CMV-seropositive. This chain uses TRBV28 with TRBJ2-1; the match to TRBD2 covers 11 bases. Here the CDR3 DNA reads TGTGCCAGCGATATAGGACTAGCGGGCTATTCGCCGTTCTTC. It translates to CASDIGLAGYSPFF.